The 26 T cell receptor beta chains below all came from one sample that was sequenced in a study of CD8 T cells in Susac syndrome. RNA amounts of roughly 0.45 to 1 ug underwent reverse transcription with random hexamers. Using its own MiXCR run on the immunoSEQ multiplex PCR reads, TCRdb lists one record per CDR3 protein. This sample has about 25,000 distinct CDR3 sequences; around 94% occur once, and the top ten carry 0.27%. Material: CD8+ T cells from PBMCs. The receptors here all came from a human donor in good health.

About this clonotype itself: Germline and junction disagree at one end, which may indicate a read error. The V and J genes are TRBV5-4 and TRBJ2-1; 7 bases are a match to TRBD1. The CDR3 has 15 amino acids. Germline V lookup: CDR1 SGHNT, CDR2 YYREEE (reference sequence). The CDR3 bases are TGTGCCGGCAGCCCAACCAGGGGGACCTACAATGAGCAGTTCTTC. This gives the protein CAGSPTRGTYNEQFF.

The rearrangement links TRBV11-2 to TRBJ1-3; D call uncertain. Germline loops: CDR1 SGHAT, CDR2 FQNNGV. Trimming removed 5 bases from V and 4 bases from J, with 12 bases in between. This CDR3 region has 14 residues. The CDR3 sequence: CASSLQVGGNTIYF. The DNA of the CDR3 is TGTGCCAGCAGCCTTCAGGTTGGCGGAAACACCATATATTTT.

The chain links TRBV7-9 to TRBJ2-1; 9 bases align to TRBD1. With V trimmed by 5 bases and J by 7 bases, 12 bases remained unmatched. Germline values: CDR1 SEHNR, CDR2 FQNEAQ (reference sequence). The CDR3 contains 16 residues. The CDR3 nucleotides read TGTGCCAGCAGCCCGCCTGGGGGACAGGGTGAAAATGAGCAGTTCTTC. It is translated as CASSPPGGQGENEQFF.

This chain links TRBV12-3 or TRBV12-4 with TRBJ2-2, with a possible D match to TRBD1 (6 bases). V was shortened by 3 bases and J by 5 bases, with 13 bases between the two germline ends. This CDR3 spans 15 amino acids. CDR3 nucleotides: TGTGCCAGCAGTTTTGCGCAGGGGAAGACCGGGGAGCTGTTTTTT. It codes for CASSFAQGKTGELFF.

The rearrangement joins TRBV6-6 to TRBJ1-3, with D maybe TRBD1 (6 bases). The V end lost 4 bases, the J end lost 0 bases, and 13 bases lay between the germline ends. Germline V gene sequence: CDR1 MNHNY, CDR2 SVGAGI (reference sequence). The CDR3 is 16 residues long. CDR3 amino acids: CASSSPGHRSGNTIYF. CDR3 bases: TGTGCCAGCAGTTCACCGGGACACCGCTCTGGAAACACCATATATTTT.

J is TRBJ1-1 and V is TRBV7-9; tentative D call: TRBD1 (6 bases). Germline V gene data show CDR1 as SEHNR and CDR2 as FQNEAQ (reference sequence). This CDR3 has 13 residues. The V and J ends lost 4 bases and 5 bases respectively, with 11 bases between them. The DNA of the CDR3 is TGTGCCAGCAGCTCCGGGACAACAACTGAAGCTTTCTTT. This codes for CASSSGTTTEAFF.

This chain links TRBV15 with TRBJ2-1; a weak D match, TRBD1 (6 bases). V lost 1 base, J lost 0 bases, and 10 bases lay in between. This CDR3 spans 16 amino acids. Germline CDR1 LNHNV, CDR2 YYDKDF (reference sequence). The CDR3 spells CATSRVKGGSYNEQFF. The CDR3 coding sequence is TGTGCCACCAGCAGAGTTAAAGGGGGCTCCTACAATGAGCAGTTCTTC.

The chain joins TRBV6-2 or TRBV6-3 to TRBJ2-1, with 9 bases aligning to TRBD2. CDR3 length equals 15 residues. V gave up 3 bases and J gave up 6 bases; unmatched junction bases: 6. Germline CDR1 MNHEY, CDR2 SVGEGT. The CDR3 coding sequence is TGTGCCAGCAGTTATGAGGCGGGGGGGCTCAATGAGCAGTTCTTC. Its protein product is CASSYEAGGLNEQFF.

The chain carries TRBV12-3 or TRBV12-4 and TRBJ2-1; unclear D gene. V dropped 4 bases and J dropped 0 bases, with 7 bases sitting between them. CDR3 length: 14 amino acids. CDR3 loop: CASSSPLSYNEQFF. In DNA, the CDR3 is TGTGCCAGCAGTTCCCCTCTCTCCTACAATGAGCAGTTCTTC.

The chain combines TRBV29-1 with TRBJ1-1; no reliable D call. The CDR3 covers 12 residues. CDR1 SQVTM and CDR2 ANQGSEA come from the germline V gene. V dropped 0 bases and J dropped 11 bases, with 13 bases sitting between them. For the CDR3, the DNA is TGCAGCGTTGAAGATGTGGAAGCGTGGGCTTTCTTT. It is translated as CSVEDVEAWAFF.

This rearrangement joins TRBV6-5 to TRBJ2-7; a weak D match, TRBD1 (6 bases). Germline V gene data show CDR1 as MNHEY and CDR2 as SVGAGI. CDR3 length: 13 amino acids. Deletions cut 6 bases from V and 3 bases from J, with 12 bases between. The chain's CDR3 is CASSSRGVYEQYF. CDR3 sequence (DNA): TGTGCCAGCAGCTCCAGGGGAGTCTACGAGCAGTACTTC.

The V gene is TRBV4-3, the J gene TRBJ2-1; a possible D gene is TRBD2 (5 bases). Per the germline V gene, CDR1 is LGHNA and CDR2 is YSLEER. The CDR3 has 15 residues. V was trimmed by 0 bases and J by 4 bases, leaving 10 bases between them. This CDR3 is CASSQDVGEYNEQFF. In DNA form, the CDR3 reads TGCGCCAGCAGCCAAGACGTCGGGGAATACAATGAGCAGTTCTTC.

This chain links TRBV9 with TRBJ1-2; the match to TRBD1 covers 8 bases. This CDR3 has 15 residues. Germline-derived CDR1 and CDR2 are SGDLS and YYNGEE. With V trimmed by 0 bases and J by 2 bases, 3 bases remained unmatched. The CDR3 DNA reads TGTGCCAGCAGCGTAGGAGGACAGGGAAACTATGGCTACACCTTC. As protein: CASSVGGQGNYGYTF.

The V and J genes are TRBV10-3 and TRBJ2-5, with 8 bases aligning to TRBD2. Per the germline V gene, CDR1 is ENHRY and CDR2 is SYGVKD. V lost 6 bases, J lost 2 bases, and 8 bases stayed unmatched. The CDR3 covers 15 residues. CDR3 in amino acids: CAIRRAGGEQETQYF. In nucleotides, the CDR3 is TGTGCCATCAGGAGGGCGGGGGGTGAACAAGAGACCCAGTACTTC.

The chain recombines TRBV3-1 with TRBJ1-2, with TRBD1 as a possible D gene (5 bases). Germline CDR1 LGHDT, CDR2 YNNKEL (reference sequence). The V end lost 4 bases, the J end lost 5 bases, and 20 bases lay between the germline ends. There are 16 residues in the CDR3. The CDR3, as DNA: TGTGCCAGCAGCCGCATGGAGGGGATCAGGACTTATGGCTACACCTTC. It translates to CASSRMEGIRTYGYTF. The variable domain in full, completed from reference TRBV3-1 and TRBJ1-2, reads DTAVSQTPKYLVTQMGNDKSIKCEQNLGHDTMYWYKQDSKKFLKIMFSYNNKELIINETVPNRFSPKSPDKAHLNLHINSLELGDSAVYFCASSRMEGIRTYGYTFGSGTRLTVV.

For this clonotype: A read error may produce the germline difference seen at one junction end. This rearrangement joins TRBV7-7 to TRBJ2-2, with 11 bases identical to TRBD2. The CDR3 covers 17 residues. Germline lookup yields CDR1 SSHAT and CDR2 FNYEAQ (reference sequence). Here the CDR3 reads CASSSGLAEVVTGELFF. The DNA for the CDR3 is TGTGCTAGCAGCTCGGGACTAGCGGAGGTAGTCACCGGGGAGCTGTTTTTT.

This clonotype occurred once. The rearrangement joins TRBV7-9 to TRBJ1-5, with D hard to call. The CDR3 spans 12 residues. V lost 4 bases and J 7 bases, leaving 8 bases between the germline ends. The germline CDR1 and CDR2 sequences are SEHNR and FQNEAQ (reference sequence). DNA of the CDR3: TGTGCCAGCAGCTCCTTAACGCAGCCCCAGCATTTT. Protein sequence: CASSSLTQPQHF. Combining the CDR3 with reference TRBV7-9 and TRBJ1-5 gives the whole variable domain DTGVSQNPRHKITKRGQNVTFRCDPISEHNRLYWYRQTLGQGPEFLTYFQNEAQLEKSRLLSDRFSAERPKGSFSTLEIQRTEQGDSAMYLCASSSLTQPQHFGDGTRLSIL.

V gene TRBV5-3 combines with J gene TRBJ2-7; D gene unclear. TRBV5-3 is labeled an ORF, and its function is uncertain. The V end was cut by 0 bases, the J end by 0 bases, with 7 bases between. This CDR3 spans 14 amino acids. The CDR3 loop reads CARSLERFSYEQYF. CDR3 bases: TGTGCCAGAAGCTTGGAAAGGTTCTCCTACGAGCAGTACTTC.

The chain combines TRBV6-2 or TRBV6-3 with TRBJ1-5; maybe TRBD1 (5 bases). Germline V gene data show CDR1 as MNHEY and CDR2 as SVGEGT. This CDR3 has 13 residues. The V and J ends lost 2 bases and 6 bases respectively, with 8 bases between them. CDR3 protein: CASSYETVQPQHF. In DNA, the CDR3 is TGTGCCAGCAGTTACGAGACAGTTCAGCCCCAGCATTTT.

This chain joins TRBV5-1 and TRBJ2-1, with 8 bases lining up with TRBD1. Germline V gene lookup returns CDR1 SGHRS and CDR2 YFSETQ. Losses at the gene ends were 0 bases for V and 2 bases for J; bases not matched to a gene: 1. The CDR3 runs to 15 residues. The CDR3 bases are TGCGCCAGCAGCTTGGAACAGGGGGCCTACAATGAGCAGTTCTTC. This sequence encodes CASSLEQGAYNEQFF. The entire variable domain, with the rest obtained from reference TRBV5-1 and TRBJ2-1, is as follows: KAGVTQTPRYLIKTRGQQVTLSCSPISGHRSVSWYQQTPGQGLQFLFEYFSETQRNKGNFPGRFSGRQFSNSRSEMNVSTLELGDSALYLCASSLEQGAYNEQFFGPGTRLTVL.

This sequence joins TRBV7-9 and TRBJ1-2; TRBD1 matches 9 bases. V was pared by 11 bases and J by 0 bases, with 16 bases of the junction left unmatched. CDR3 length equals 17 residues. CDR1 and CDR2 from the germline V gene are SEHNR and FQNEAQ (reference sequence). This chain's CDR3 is CAGDRPGQGPTNYGYTF. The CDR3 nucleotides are TGTGCCGGTGACAGACCGGGACAGGGCCCCACTAACTATGGCTACACCTTC.

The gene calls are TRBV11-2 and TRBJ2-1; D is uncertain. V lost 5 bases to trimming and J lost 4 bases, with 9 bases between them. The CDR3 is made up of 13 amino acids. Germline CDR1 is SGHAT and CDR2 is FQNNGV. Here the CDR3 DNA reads TGTGCCAGCAGCACCACCCAGTACAATGAGCAGTTCTTC. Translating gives CASSTTQYNEQFF.

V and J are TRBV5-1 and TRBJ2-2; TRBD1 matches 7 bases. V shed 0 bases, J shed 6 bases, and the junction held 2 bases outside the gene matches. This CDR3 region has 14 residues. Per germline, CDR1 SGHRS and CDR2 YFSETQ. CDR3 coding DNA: TGCGCCAGCAGCTTGGACAGGGGAGCCGGGGAGCTGTTTTTT. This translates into CASSLDRGAGELFF.

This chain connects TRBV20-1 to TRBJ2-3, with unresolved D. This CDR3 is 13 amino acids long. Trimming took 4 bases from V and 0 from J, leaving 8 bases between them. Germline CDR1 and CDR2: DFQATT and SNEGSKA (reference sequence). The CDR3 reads CSAIPQSTDTQYF. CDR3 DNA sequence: TGCAGTGCTATTCCGCAGAGCACAGATACGCAGTATTTT.

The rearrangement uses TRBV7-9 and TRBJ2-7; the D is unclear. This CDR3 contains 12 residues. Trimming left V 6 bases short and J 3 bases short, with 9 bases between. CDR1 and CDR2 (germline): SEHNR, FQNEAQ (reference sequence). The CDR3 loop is CASSTLYYEQYF. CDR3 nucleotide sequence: TGTGCCAGCAGTACTTTGTACTACGAGCAGTACTTC.

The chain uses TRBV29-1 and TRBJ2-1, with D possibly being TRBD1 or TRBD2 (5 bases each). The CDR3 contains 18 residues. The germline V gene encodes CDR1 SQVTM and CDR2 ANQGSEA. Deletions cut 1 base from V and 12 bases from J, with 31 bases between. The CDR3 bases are TGCAGCGTTGAAGGGGGATTCTTCCGGGACGGAATCAACAGAGGGCAGTTCTTC. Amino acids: CSVEGGFFRDGINRGQFF.